The source of this TCR beta chain is a study of siplizumab effects on memory and regulatory T cells. The germline V gene has CDR1 SEHNR and CDR2 FQNEAQ (reference sequence). CDR3 size: 12 residues. With 7 bases removed from V and 9 bases from J, the gap between germline ends came to 13 bases. Clones were sequenced by immunoSEQ multiplex PCR, and TCRdb holds only the in-frame ones, with some missing. The sample includes roughly 100,000 clones, over 90% of them seen just once. Specimen: Tregs sorted from blood. The chain couples TRBV7-9 to TRBJ2-1; tentative D call: TRBD2 (5 bases). This clonotype originated in a human donor in good health. CDR3 DNA sequence: TGTGCCAGCACCATTGGGGAGTCTGAGCAGTTCTTC. Protein: CASTIGESEQFF.